One sample yielded the 10 T cell receptor beta chains listed below, sequenced in a study of blood T cell repertoires in COVID-19. The data were produced by immunoSEQ multiplex PCR, yet TCRdb's version contains in-frame clones alone and is incomplete. The sample carries tens of thousands of clones, 90% to 95% recorded once. Sequencing used peripheral blood. These receptors originate from a human donor in a cohort sampled during active COVID-19.

The chain couples TRBV9 to TRBJ2-1; possibly TRBD2 for D (5 bases). V was cut by 0 bases and J by 0 bases, with 10 bases left in between. This CDR3 comprises 16 residues. Germline CDR1 reads SGDLS; CDR2 reads YYNGEE. CDR3 nucleotides: TGTGCCAGCAGCGTAGAGAGCGGCTACTCCTACAATGAGCAGTTCTTC. Translation: CASSVESGYSYNEQFF.

The chain has TRBV7-2 and TRBJ2-6; D unclear. Germline V gene data show CDR1 as SGHTA and CDR2 as FQGNSA. V was shortened by 2 bases and J by 0 bases, with 17 bases between the two germline ends. There are 19 residues in the CDR3. The CDR3 is CASSLRTPGPFSGANVLTF. DNA for the CDR3: TGTGCCAGCAGCTTAAGAACTCCAGGCCCCTTCTCTGGGGCCAACGTCCTGACTTTC.

V is TRBV2 and J is TRBJ2-5; possibly TRBD2 for D (6 bases). CDR3 size: 14 residues. CDR1 is SNHLY and CDR2 is FYNNEI in the germline V gene. The V gene lost 6 bases and the J gene lost 4 bases, with 15 bases spanning the gap. This CDR3 is CASRGGQGGETQYF. CDR3 nucleotides: TGTGCCAGCAGGGGGGGTCAGGGCGGAGAGACCCAGTACTTC.

This chain links TRBV5-1 with TRBJ2-3, with TRBD1 matching over 7 bases. CDR3 size: 16 residues. With 0 bases clipped from V and 3 bases from J, the junction kept 7 bases outside the gene matches. Germline V gene data show CDR1 as SGHRS and CDR2 as YFSETQ. CDR3: CASSLGQGVGTDTQYF. As DNA, the CDR3 is TGCGCCAGCAGCTTGGGACAGGGAGTTGGAACAGATACGCAGTATTTT.

This chain uses TRBV12-3 or TRBV12-4 with TRBJ2-7, with a tentative D call TRBD2 (6 bases). Trimming took 6 bases from V and 2 from J, leaving 11 bases between them. This CDR3 has 13 amino acids. CDR3 nucleotides: TGTGCCAGCAGCCCCTGGGGGGCCTACGAGCAGTACTTC. This codes for CASSPWGAYEQYF.

The chain links TRBV7-3 to TRBJ2-1; a possible D gene is TRBD2 (6 bases). Germline loops: CDR1 SGHTA, CDR2 FQGTGA. V gave up 8 bases and J gave up 1 base, with 12 bases separating them. The CDR3 has 14 residues. CDR3: CASSRSGSYNEQFF. CDR3 in DNA: TGTGCCAGCTCACGCAGCGGGTCCTACAATGAGCAGTTCTTC.

This chain links TRBV18 with TRBJ1-2; the D gene is possibly TRBD1 (6 bases). This CDR3 is built from 14 residues. V was shortened by 3 bases and J by 0 bases, with 8 bases between the two germline ends. Germline V lookup: CDR1 KGHSH, CDR2 LQKENI. The DNA of the CDR3 is TGTGCCAGCTCACCCTCAGGGGCTAACTATGGCTACACCTTC. Amino acids: CASSPSGANYGYTF.

The genes are TRBV29-1 and TRBJ1-1; maybe TRBD1 (5 bases). The CDR3 length is 15 residues. Trimming pared 6 bases from V and 0 bases from J, leaving 17 bases between. Germline CDR1 is SQVTM and CDR2 is ANQGSEA. In DNA, the CDR3 is TGCAGCGTAGTCCTCGGGCGGGGGATGAACACTGAAGCTTTCTTT. Its protein product is CSVVLGRGMNTEAFF.

V usage is TRBV5-1 and J usage is TRBJ2-5; 10 nucleotides line up with TRBD1. Trimming cost V 4 bases and J 4 bases; bases outside gene matches: 7. Germline V gives CDR1 SGHRS, CDR2 YFSETQ. This CDR3 contains 15 residues. The CDR3 DNA sequence: TGCGCCAGCAGCCTTACGACAGGGGGCTCAGAGACCCAGTACTTC. Amino acids: CASSLTTGGSETQYF.

There are a few counts of this clone. V gene TRBV5-4 combines with J gene TRBJ2-2; no definite D call. Germline V lookup: CDR1 SGHNT, CDR2 YYREEE (reference sequence). V lost 2 bases and J lost 7, with 3 bases in between. This CDR3 region has 11 residues. The CDR3 nucleotides are TGTGCCAGCAGCTTCGGCGGGGAGCTGTTTTTT. Translated: CASSFGGELFF.